This T cell receptor (beta chain) was sequenced for a study of T cells in Graves' hyperthyroidism and ophthalmopathy. Amplified TCR beta CDR3 regions derived from RNA transcripts. First-round RT-PCR of the TCR CDR3 relied on the HTBI primer set. TCRdb fed the multiplex PCR reads into MiXCR, producing one record per CDR3 protein. The sample has about 530,000 distinct CDR3 sequences; roughly 18% are singletons. What was sequenced was blood. The receptor's source is a woman younger than 30 with Graves' ophthalmopathy.

CDR3 DNA sequence: TGTGCCAGCAGCCAAGCCCCGGGACATAGGGATTCACCCCTCCACTTT. This sequence encodes CASSQAPGHRDSPLHF. V gene TRBV4-2 combines with J gene TRBJ1-6; D is possibly TRBD1 (6 bases). V was shortened by 1 base and J by 8 bases, with 15 bases between the two germline ends. Germline assignment: CDR1 LGHNA and CDR2 YNFKEQ. The CDR3 consists of 16 residues.